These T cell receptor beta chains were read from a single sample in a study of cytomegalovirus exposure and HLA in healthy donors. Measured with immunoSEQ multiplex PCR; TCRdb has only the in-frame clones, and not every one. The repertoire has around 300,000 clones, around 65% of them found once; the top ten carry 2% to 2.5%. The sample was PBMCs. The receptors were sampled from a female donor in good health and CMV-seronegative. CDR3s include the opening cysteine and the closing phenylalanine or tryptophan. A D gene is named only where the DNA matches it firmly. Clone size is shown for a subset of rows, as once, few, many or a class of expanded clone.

CDR3: CASSRLAGGGNEQFF
DNA: TGTGCCAGTAGTAGGCTAGCGGGTGGGGGGAATGAGCAGTTCTTC
size: few
D: TRBD2
J: TRBJ2-1
V: TRBV19

CDR3: CASSLQRRAYEQYF
DNA: TGTGCCAGCAGCTTACAGCGGAGGGCCTACGAGCAGTACTTC
size: NA
D: NA
J: TRBJ2-7
V: TRBV11-1

CDR3: CASSLAVEPNEQFF
DNA: TGCGCCAGCAGCTTGGCCGTGGAGCCCAATGAGCAGTTCTTC
size: NA
D: NA
J: TRBJ2-1
V: TRBV5-1

CDR3: CASSPRQGAGSGANVLTF
DNA: TGCGCCAGCAGCCCCCGACAGGGGGCCGGCTCTGGGGCCAACGTCCTGACTTTC
size: NA
D: TRBD1
J: TRBJ2-6
V: TRBV5-1

CDR3: CASPPQGAGQPQHF
DNA: TGTGCCAGCCCCCCCCAGGGCGCGGGGCAGCCCCAGCATTTT
size: NA
D: NA
J: TRBJ1-5
V: TRBV6-1

CDR3: CASSEPTGGAGNTIYF
DNA: TGCGCCAGCAGTGAGCCCACAGGTGGGGCTGGAAACACCATATATTTT
size: once
D: NA
J: TRBJ1-3
V: TRBV10-1

CDR3: CASSLNPNALTEGYTF
DNA: TGTGCCAGCAGCTTAAACCCAAACGCGCTCACTGAGGGCTACACCTTC
size: NA
D: NA
J: TRBJ1-2
V: TRBV7-2

CDR3: CASSFWTGGADTQYF
DNA: TGTGCCAGCAGTTTCTGGACAGGGGGCGCAGATACGCAGTATTTT
size: NA
D: TRBD1
J: TRBJ2-3
V: TRBV6-5

CDR3: CASSYTHQGGSDGYTF
DNA: TGTGCCAGCAGTTACACCCACCAGGGGGGATCGGATGGCTACACCTTC
size: NA
D: TRBD1
J: TRBJ1-2
V: TRBV6-6

CDR3: CASSLGTGTYEQYF
DNA: TGTGCCAGCAGCTTAGGTACAGGGACCTACGAGCAGTACTTC
size: NA
D: NA
J: TRBJ2-7
V: TRBV11-2

CDR3: CASSLRGGWELFF
DNA: TGTGCCAGCAGCCTTCGAGGGGGTTGGGAGCTGTTTTTT
size: NA
D: NA
J: TRBJ2-2
V: TRBV13

CDR3: CSSSLYRGVYNEQFF
DNA: TGTTCCAGCAGCTTGTACAGGGGGGTCTACAATGAGCAGTTCTTC
size: NA
D: TRBD1
J: TRBJ2-1
V: TRBV7-9

CDR3: CASRSRGFGNTIYF
DNA: TGTGCCAGCAGATCACGGGGGTTTGGAAACACCATATATTTT
size: NA
D: NA
J: TRBJ1-3
V: TRBV6-1

CDR3: CASSLEPSGVTDTQYF
DNA: TGCGCCAGCAGCTTGGAGCCTAGCGGGGTAACAGATACGCAGTATTTT
size: NA
D: TRBD2
J: TRBJ2-3
V: TRBV5-1

CDR3: CASSASDSAYGYTF
DNA: TGTGCCAGCAGTGCCTCCGACAGTGCCTATGGCTACACCTTC
size: few
D: NA
J: TRBJ1-2
V: TRBV28

CDR3: CASSLGGTVDTQYF
DNA: TGTGCCAGCAGCCTGGGCGGGACGGTAGATACGCAGTATTTT
size: NA
D: NA
J: TRBJ2-3
V: TRBV11-3

CDR3: CASSPRTTGFGEKLFF
DNA: TGTGCCAGTAGTCCGCGAACGACAGGGTTTGGGGAAAAACTGTTTTTT
size: NA
D: TRBD1
J: TRBJ1-4
V: TRBV19

CDR3: CASTGLTEAFF
DNA: TGTGCCAGTACAGGGTTAACTGAAGCTTTCTTT
size: NA
D: NA
J: TRBJ1-1
V: TRBV11-2

CDR3: CASSREASGAGERIDEQYF
DNA: TGTGCCAGCAGCCGGGAAGCCTCCGGGGCGGGGGAGAGAATAGACGAGCAGTACTTC
size: once
D: TRBD2
J: TRBJ2-7
V: TRBV2

CDR3: CASSALPGLAKNIQYF
DNA: TGTGCCAGCAGTGCCCTCCCAGGGTTAGCCAAAAACATTCAGTACTTC
size: NA
D: NA
J: TRBJ2-4
V: TRBV2

CDR3: CASSRDTNQPQHF
DNA: TGTGCCAGCAGTCGGGACACCAATCAGCCCCAGCATTTT
size: NA
D: NA
J: TRBJ1-5
V: TRBV2

CDR3: CASSPGLAYSYEQYF
DNA: TGTGCCAGCAGCCCGGGACTAGCGTATTCCTACGAGCAGTACTTC
size: NA
D: TRBD2
J: TRBJ2-7
V: TRBV14

CDR3: CASSLDGRTPYEQYF
DNA: TGTGCCAGCAGCTTAGACGGGAGGACCCCCTACGAGCAGTACTTC
size: NA
D: TRBD2
J: TRBJ2-7
V: TRBV7-8

CDR3: CASSMVSGRRQTQYF
DNA: TGTGCCAGTAGTATGGTTAGCGGGAGGAGGCAGACCCAGTACTTC
size: once
D: TRBD2
J: TRBJ2-5
V: TRBV19

CDR3: CASSLAQGREETQYF
DNA: TGTGCCAGCAGCTTAGCACAGGGACGAGAAGAGACCCAGTACTTC
size: NA
D: NA
J: TRBJ2-5
V: TRBV7-9

CDR3: CASSLLGAHTEAFF
DNA: TGTGCCAGCAGCTTACTAGGGGCGCACACTGAAGCTTTCTTT
size: NA
D: NA
J: TRBJ1-1
V: TRBV7-3

CDR3: CASSLSVGTARPEQYF
DNA: TGCGCCAGCAGCTTGAGTGTTGGGACAGCTCGCCCCGAGCAGTACTTC
size: NA
D: TRBD1
J: TRBJ2-7
V: TRBV5-1

CDR3: CASDEVVQPQHF
DNA: TGCGCCTCCGATGAGGTGGTTCAGCCCCAGCATTTT
size: NA
D: NA
J: TRBJ1-5
V: TRBV10-1

CDR3: CASSRSGLDYGYTF
DNA: TGTGCCAGCTCACGATCGGGACTGGACTATGGCTACACCTTC
size: NA
D: NA
J: TRBJ1-2
V: TRBV18

CDR3: CASSQALAGGNEQFF
DNA: TGTGCCAGCAGCCAAGCACTAGCGGGAGGAAATGAGCAGTTCTTC
size: NA
D: TRBD2
J: TRBJ2-1
V: TRBV4-2

CDR3: CASSLVGGATGELFF
DNA: TGTGCCAGCAGCTTAGTAGGGGGGGCCACCGGGGAGCTGTTTTTT
size: NA
D: NA
J: TRBJ2-2
V: TRBV7-9

CDR3: CSVDRGLRVGYTF
DNA: TGCAGCGTTGACAGGGGGCTAAGGGTTGGCTACACCTTC
size: NA
D: TRBD1
J: TRBJ1-2
V: TRBV29-1

CDR3: CASSPKGTSPTGELFF
DNA: TGTGCCAGCAGCCCGAAGGGGACTAGTCCCACCGGGGAGCTGTTTTTT
size: few
D: TRBD2
J: TRBJ2-2
V: TRBV7-3

CDR3: CASSPGGQYYGYTF
DNA: TGTGCCAGCAGCCCCGGAGGTCAGTACTATGGCTACACCTTC
size: NA
D: NA
J: TRBJ1-2
V: TRBV5-6

CDR3: CASSPGTGYEKLFF
DNA: TGTGCCAGCAGCCCCGGGACAGGGTATGAAAAACTGTTTTTT
size: NA
D: TRBD1
J: TRBJ1-4
V: TRBV6-1

CDR3: CASSGRQGTTEAFF
DNA: TGTGCCAGCAGTGGACGACAGGGCACCACTGAAGCTTTCTTT
size: NA
D: TRBD1
J: TRBJ1-1
V: TRBV27

CDR3: CASSARPGSSGNTIYF
DNA: TGTGCCAGTAGTGCCAGGCCAGGAAGCTCTGGAAACACCATATATTTT
size: few
D: NA
J: TRBJ1-3
V: TRBV19

CDR3: CASSARQGSYEQYF
DNA: TGCGCCAGCAGCGCAAGACAGGGATCCTACGAGCAGTACTTC
size: NA
D: TRBD1
J: TRBJ2-7
V: TRBV5-1

CDR3: CASSRDRANTGELFF
DNA: TGCGCCAGCAGCCGGGACAGAGCCAACACCGGGGAGCTGTTTTTT
size: NA
D: TRBD1
J: TRBJ2-2
V: TRBV5-1

CDR3: CATSTGTGRSGNTIYF
DNA: TGTGCCACCAGCACTGGGACAGGTCGCTCTGGAAACACCATATATTTT
size: NA
D: TRBD1
J: TRBJ1-3
V: TRBV15

CDR3: CASSRGQGNNEQFF
DNA: TGTGCCAGCAGCCGTGGGCAGGGGAACAATGAGCAGTTCTTC
size: NA
D: NA
J: TRBJ2-1
V: TRBV7-3

CDR3: CASSGIRDTEAFF
DNA: TGTGCCAGCTCAGGGATCAGGGACACTGAAGCTTTCTTT
size: once
D: NA
J: TRBJ1-1
V: TRBV18

CDR3: CASSQGPNYGYTF
DNA: TGTGCCAGCAGCCAGGGGCCTAACTATGGCTACACCTTC
size: NA
D: NA
J: TRBJ1-2
V: TRBV5-6

CDR3: CASSELAASYEQYF
DNA: TGTGCCAGCAGTGAACTAGCGGCCTCCTACGAGCAGTACTTC
size: NA
D: TRBD2
J: TRBJ2-7
V: TRBV2

CDR3: CASSAGTGASRSVSDNEQFF
DNA: TGTGCCAGCAGCGCCGGGACAGGGGCCTCCCGGTCTGTTTCCGACAATGAGCAGTTCTTC
size: NA
D: TRBD1
J: TRBJ2-1
V: TRBV9

CDR3: CASSGQVPLDTQYF
DNA: TGTGCCAGTAGCGGACAGGTCCCCTTGGATACGCAGTATTTT
size: NA
D: TRBD1
J: TRBJ2-3
V: TRBV19

CDR3: CASSAWGSNQPQHF
DNA: TGTGCCAGCAGTGCCTGGGGCAGCAATCAGCCCCAGCATTTT
size: NA
D: NA
J: TRBJ1-5
V: TRBV6-5

CDR3: CASSLEGRAYEQYF
DNA: TGCGCCAGCAGCTTGGAGGGCAGGGCCTACGAGCAGTACTTC
size: NA
D: NA
J: TRBJ2-7
V: TRBV5-1

CDR3: CATSREGASNQPQHF
DNA: TGTGCCACCAGCAGGGAAGGAGCTAGCAATCAGCCCCAGCATTTT
size: NA
D: NA
J: TRBJ1-5
V: TRBV15

CDR3: CAWRAYDRVVNNEQFF
DNA: TGTGCCTGGAGGGCCTACGACAGGGTAGTTAACAATGAGCAGTTCTTC
size: NA
D: TRBD1
J: TRBJ2-1
V: TRBV30

CDR3: CASSSPFSGANVLTF
DNA: TGTGCCAGCAGTTCCCCATTCTCTGGGGCCAACGTCCTGACTTTC
size: NA
D: NA
J: TRBJ2-6
V: TRBV27

CDR3: CASSSWTSGADTQYF
DNA: TGCGCCAGCAGCTCCTGGACTAGCGGAGCAGATACGCAGTATTTT
size: NA
D: TRBD2
J: TRBJ2-3
V: TRBV5-1

CDR3: CAGSIQVQYEQYF
DNA: TGTGCCGGTAGTATCCAGGTTCAATACGAGCAGTACTTC
size: NA
D: NA
J: TRBJ2-7
V: TRBV19

CDR3: CASSLQGSWGGYTF
DNA: TGTGCCAGCAGTTTACAGGGGAGCTGGGGTGGCTACACCTTC
size: NA
D: NA
J: TRBJ1-2
V: TRBV27